The 9 T cell receptor beta chains below come from one sample, sequenced in a study of blood T cell repertoires in COVID-19. TCRdb keeps only in-frame clones here, not all; method: immunoSEQ multiplex PCR. The sample lists roughly 120,000 clones, approximately 90% seen once, with around 1.1% in the top ten. The sequenced sample was peripheral blood. The receptors derive from a human donor in a cohort sampled during active COVID-19.

The CDR3 DNA reads TGCGCCAGCAGCTCTGGACTAGCGGTGAGCACAGATACGCAGTATTTT. As protein: CASSSGLAVSTDTQYF. V and J are TRBV5-1 and TRBJ2-3; the match to TRBD2 covers 10 bases. Germline trimming cut 3 bases from V and 0 bases from J; bases unmatched to any gene: 4. The V gene's germline CDR1 is SGHRS and CDR2 YFSETQ. CDR3 length: 16 residues.

The genes are TRBV7-2 and TRBJ2-2; D unresolved. CDR1 SGHTA and CDR2 FQGNSA come from the germline V gene. Trimming removed 5 bases from V and 0 bases from J, with 7 bases in between. The CDR3 has 14 amino acids. CDR3 amino acids: CASSQQTNTGELFF. For the CDR3, the DNA is TGTGCCAGCAGCCAACAGACGAACACCGGGGAGCTGTTTTTT.

DNA of the CDR3: TGTGCTAGTGGTTTGGGCAGGGGCGGGAACTATGGCTACACCTTC. Protein sequence: CASGLGRGGNYGYTF. The chain couples TRBV12-5 to TRBJ1-2; D possibly corresponds to TRBD1 (6 bases). V was cut by 1 base and J by 2 bases, with 11 bases left in between. CDR1 and CDR2 from the germline V gene are LGHNT and FRNRAP. CDR3 length: 15 residues.

The genes are TRBV9 and TRBJ1-6; no clear D gene. V lost 0 bases, J lost 0 bases, and 4 bases lay in between. The CDR3 has 15 residues. Germline CDR1 reads SGDLS; CDR2 reads YYNGEE. This CDR3 is CASSVDGSYNSPLHF. DNA for the CDR3: TGTGCCAGCAGCGTAGACGGCTCCTATAATTCACCCCTCCACTTT.

Concerning this clone itself: One junction end does not reproduce the germline sequence, and a read error may be involved. This chain connects TRBV7-7 to TRBJ1-1; no clear D. This CDR3 region has 13 residues. Germline V gene data show CDR1 as SSHAT and CDR2 as FNYEAQ (reference sequence). Here the CDR3 reads CASSLDVATEAFF. The CDR3 DNA reads TGTGCTAGCAGCTTGGATGTAGCCACTGAAGCTTTCTTT.

About this clone: This same CDR3 is encoded by further DNA sequences in the sample. The V call is TRBV18, the J call TRBJ1-1; 7 bases are shared with TRBD1. Germline loops: CDR1 KGHSH, CDR2 LQKENI. The CDR3 loop spans 13 amino acids. V shed 3 bases, J shed 5 bases, and the junction held 3 bases outside the gene matches. This CDR3 is CASSPIRGTEAFF. The CDR3 DNA reads TGTGCCAGCTCACCCATCAGGGGGACTGAAGCTTTCTTT.

The chain recombines TRBV4-3 with TRBJ1-5, with D possibly TRBD1 on 6 matching bases. This CDR3 comprises 14 residues. Trimming removed 1 base at V and 6 bases at J, with 10 bases between. Looked up from germline, CDR1 is LGHNA and CDR2 is YSLEER. CDR3 residues: CASSQVVGGQPQHF. The CDR3 coding sequence is TGCGCCAGCAGCCAAGTGGTAGGGGGTCAGCCCCAGCATTTT.

This clone has just a few counts. The chain recombines TRBV18 with TRBJ1-5; D is ambiguous. CDR1 and CDR2 from the germline V gene are KGHSH and LQKENI. Trimming left V 6 bases short and J 4 bases short, with 10 bases between. This CDR3 comprises 13 residues. CDR3 DNA sequence: TGTGCCAGCTCCTCCGGGAGGAATCAGCCCCAGCATTTT. Translation gives CASSSGRNQPQHF.

This clone was seen only a few times. This sequence joins TRBV14 and TRBJ1-1, with a possible D match to TRBD1 (6 bases). V was cut by 6 bases and J by 1 base, with 15 bases left in between. This CDR3 has 15 residues. Germline CDR1 is SGHDN and CDR2 is FVKESK. As DNA, the CDR3 is TGTGCCAGCAGACGATCACAGGGCTCGAACACTGAAGCTTTCTTT. It is translated as CASRRSQGSNTEAFF.